The clone carrying this TCR beta chain has a handful of counts. The target antigen is unknown. This CDR3 region has 14 residues. The junction had 6 bases not matched to a gene; V was cut back by 5 bases and J by 7 bases. The germline V gene encodes CDR1 ENHRY and CDR2 SYGVKD. This record comes from a study of blood T cells in healthy people across ages. Overall study findings and caveats: Investigators treated diversity estimates from one million T cells as underestimates. Long-lived donors had more naive CD4+ cells and higher diversity than aged donors. Across samples, TCR beta diversity tracked strongly with naive T cell percentage.

Primed by a sample-barcoded 5' primer and a J-beta primer mix, a second PCR proceeded for roughly 6 to 12 cycles. TCRdb independently ran MiXCR on the 5' RACE reads; one entry per CDR3 protein. The table lists 700,000 to 900,000 distinct CDR3 sequences, around 25% of them singletons. The data were also submitted as part of a second study, on T cells of mothers and their children. This second study notes: An overlap that was slightly higher, though non-significant, was seen in related mother-child pairs versus unrelated pairs.

The sample consisted of blood. The chain links TRBV10-3 to TRBJ2-7, with 12 nucleotides matching TRBD1. This clonotype was obtained from a boy between 10 and 17 years old in good health. The CDR3: CAISSGQGAVEQYF. Here the CDR3 DNA reads TGTGCCATCAGTTCGGGACAGGGGGCGGTGGAGCAGTACTTC.